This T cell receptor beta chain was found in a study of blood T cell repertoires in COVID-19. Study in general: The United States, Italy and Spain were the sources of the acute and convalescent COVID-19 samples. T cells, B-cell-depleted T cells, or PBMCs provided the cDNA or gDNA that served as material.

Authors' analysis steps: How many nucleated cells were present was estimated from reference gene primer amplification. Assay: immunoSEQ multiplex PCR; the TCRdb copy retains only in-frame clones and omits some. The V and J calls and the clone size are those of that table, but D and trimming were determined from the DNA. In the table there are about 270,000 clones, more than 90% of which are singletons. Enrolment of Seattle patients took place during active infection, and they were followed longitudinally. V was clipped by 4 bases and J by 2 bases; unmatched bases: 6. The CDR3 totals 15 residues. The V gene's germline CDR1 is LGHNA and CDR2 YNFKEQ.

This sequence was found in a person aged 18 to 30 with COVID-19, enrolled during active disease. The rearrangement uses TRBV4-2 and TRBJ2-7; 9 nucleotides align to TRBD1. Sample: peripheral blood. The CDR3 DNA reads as TGTGCCAGCAGCCCAGGACAGGGGACTACCTACGAGCAGTACTTC. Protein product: CASSPGQGTTYEQYF.